These 6 T cell receptor beta chains share one sample of origin, sequenced in a study of identical twins (dated by TCRdb to about 2016). The library came from 5' RACE. This sample was sequenced with an Illumina HiSeq 2000. Using fastp at Q25 and MiXCR, TCRdb reprocessed the public reads and kept productive beta chains. When rows share a CDR3 protein, they turn into one entry using the most common DNA and genes. Across this sample there are approximately 150,000 distinct CDR3 sequences, with around 3.5% seen only once. Clones ranked in the top ten supply more than 7% of the sample. The sequenced sample was memory T cells sorted from blood. Explained via the paper, the cell subset or site label denotes: CD45RO+ enriched T cells. All receptors derive from a man between 18 and 35 years old in good health.

This clonotype was seen only a few times. The chain is built from TRBV3-1 and TRBJ1-6; D is possibly TRBD1 (6 bases). This CDR3 has 14 residues. Germline-derived CDR1 and CDR2 are LGHDT and YNNKEL (reference sequence). Trimming took off 4 bases at V and 7 bases at J, with 11 bases between the two ends. The CDR3 region is CASSPGQRNSPLHF. The CDR3 coding sequence is TGTGCCAGCAGCCCCGGACAGAGGAATTCACCCCTCCACTTT.

This clonotype has a count of ten or more. The chain joins TRBV13 to TRBJ1-1; 7 bases fit TRBD1. Germline V gene sequence: CDR1 PRHDT, CDR2 FYEKMQ (reference sequence). The CDR3 contains 14 residues. Unmatched junction bases numbered 10, after V lost 6 bases and J lost 6 bases. The CDR3 protein is CASRQGGGYPEAFF. The CDR3 coding sequence is TGTGCCAGCAGGCAGGGGGGAGGGTACCCTGAAGCTTTCTTT.

This clonotype was observed many times. The chain links TRBV15 to TRBJ1-3, with a possible D match to TRBD1 (6 bases). CDR1 and CDR2 (germline): LNHNV, YYDKDF (reference sequence). Trimming removed 5 bases from V and 16 bases from J, with 18 bases in between. This CDR3 has 12 amino acids. In nucleotides, the CDR3 is TGTGCCACCAGCGGGAATGAGGGGGGCTCGTATTTT. As protein: CATSGNEGGSYF.

This clonotype was recorded at least ten times. The V and J genes are TRBV20-1 and TRBJ2-1; TRBD2 matches at 8 bases. Germline loops: CDR1 DFQATT, CDR2 SNEGSKA (reference sequence). The CDR3 contains 13 residues. V gave up 3 bases and J gave up 7 bases; unmatched junction bases: 5. The CDR3 DNA follows: TGCAGTGCTAGCCAAGCGGGAGTTAATGAGCAGTTCTTC. Protein: CSASQAGVNEQFF.

This clonotype was detected many times. The chain joins TRBV2 to TRBJ2-1; 8 bases match TRBD1. The J segment lost 9 bases and the V segment lost 3 bases, leaving 7 bases of the junction unmatched. The CDR3 runs 14 residues. Germline CDR1 SNHLY, CDR2 FYNNEI. The CDR3 sequence: CASSEQGAVSEQFF. The CDR3 coding sequence is TGTGCCAGCAGTGAGCAGGGGGCGGTCAGTGAGCAGTTCTTC.

This clonotype was seen at least ten times. The chain links TRBV6-2 or TRBV6-3 to TRBJ2-1, with 10 bases aligning to TRBD2. Germline-derived CDR1 and CDR2 are MNHEY and SVGEGT. Losses at the gene ends were 6 bases for V and 12 bases for J; bases not matched to a gene: 17. This CDR3 has 16 amino acids. The CDR3 DNA follows: TGTGCCAGCAGACCCCCGGGACTAGCGCTCCAAACGGGGCAGTTCTTC. This encodes CASRPPGLALQTGQFF.